Below, 10 T cell receptor beta chains from the same sample are listed, as sequenced in a study of T cells in Graves' hyperthyroidism and ophthalmopathy. Regions amplified from RNA transcripts were the TCR beta CDR3 regions. HTBI primers were the set used in a first-round RT-PCR of the TCR CDR3. MiXCR, applied by TCRdb to the multiplex PCR reads, yields one record per CDR3 protein. The table lists approximately 200,000 distinct CDR3 sequences, 18% of them singletons. The sample was blood. Every receptor here comes from a man between 35 and 55 years old with Graves' hyperthyroidism.

This clonotype was counted ten times or more. V is TRBV6-1 and J is TRBJ2-2; the D is unclear. CDR1 and CDR2 (germline): MNHNS, SASEGT. Deletions cut 2 bases from V and 0 bases from J, with 4 bases between. CDR3 size: 14 residues. The CDR3 loop reads CASSEQANTGELFF. CDR3 bases: TGTGCCAGCAGTGAACAGGCGAACACCGGGGAGCTGTTTTTT.

The chain combines TRBV11-2 with TRBJ2-5; 10 bases line up with TRBD1. CDR3 length: 16 residues. Germline V gene data show CDR1 as SGHAT and CDR2 as FQNNGV. Unmatched junction bases numbered 7, after V lost 5 bases and J lost 1 base. CDR3 bases: TGTGCCAGCAGCCTCGACGGGACAGGGGTCCAAGAGACCCAGTACTTC. It codes for CASSLDGTGVQETQYF.

This clonotype occurred many times. The chain uses TRBV5-1 and TRBJ2-3; either TRBD1 or TRBD2 may fit D (5 bases each). The V and J ends lost 4 bases and 4 bases respectively, with 19 bases between them. In germline, CDR1 is SGHRS, CDR2 YFSETQ. The CDR3 is made up of 16 amino acids. The CDR3 reads CASSQEQGARADTQYF. The CDR3 DNA is TGCGCCAGCAGCCAAGAACAAGGGGCGAGGGCAGATACGCAGTATTTT.

This clonotype was observed many times. The rearrangement joins TRBV5-1 to TRBJ1-2; D possibly corresponds to TRBD1 (5 bases). The CDR3 extends over 14 amino acids. CDR1 is SGHRS, CDR2 YFSETQ, per germline. Trimming took 0 bases from V and 4 from J, leaving 10 bases between them. CDR3 amino acids: CASSLGGGSYGYTF. The CDR3 DNA is TGCGCCAGCAGCTTGGGGGGGGGTAGCTATGGCTACACCTTC.

Comments on this clonotype: This could be a read error, since a much larger clone is one nucleotide away. DNA for the CDR3: TGCGCCAGCAGCCTGACCGGGACAGGGTTAAACGAGCAGTACTTC. Its translation is CASSLTGTGLNEQYF. The rearrangement joins TRBV4-3 to TRBJ2-7; TRBD1 matches at 9 bases. The germline V gene has CDR1 LGHNA and CDR2 YSLEER. This CDR3 spans 15 amino acids. V gave up 4 bases and J gave up 5 bases; unmatched junction bases: 9.

This chain connects TRBV6-4 to TRBJ2-1; D unclear. The CDR3 is made up of 14 amino acids. Germline V gene sequence: CDR1 MRHNA, CDR2 SNTAGT. V was trimmed by 2 bases and J by 6 bases, leaving 11 bases between them. CDR3 nucleotides: TGTGCCAGCAGTGACATGGGCTCAGGCAATGAGCAGTTCTTC. This encodes CASSDMGSGNEQFF.

The rearrangement uses TRBV7-2 and TRBJ1-5; a possible D gene is TRBD1 (5 bases). Germline values: CDR1 SGHTA, CDR2 FQGNSA. The V and J ends lost 1 base and 4 bases respectively, with 11 bases between them. This CDR3 has 15 amino acids. In DNA, the CDR3 is TGTGCCAGCAGCTTAGTCGACAGCCGGAATCAGCCCCAGCATTTT. Protein: CASSLVDSRNQPQHF.

This clonotype was observed a few times. The chain uses TRBV7-8 and TRBJ1-4; D is uncertain. Trimming left V 5 bases short and J 8 bases short, with 18 bases between. CDR3 size: 15 residues. CDR1 is SGHVS and CDR2 is FQNEAQ in the germline V gene. The CDR3 DNA is TGTGCCAGCAGCCAGTGGACGGACTTGGGGGAAAAACTGTTTTTT. This translates into CASSQWTDLGEKLFF. The whole variable domain, filled in from reference TRBV7-8 and TRBJ1-4, reads GAGVSQSPRYKVAKRGQDVALRCDPISGHVSLFWYQQALGQGPEFLTYFQNEAQLDKSGLPSDRFFAERPEGSVSTLKIQRTQQEDSAVYLCASSQWTDLGEKLFFGSGTQLSVL.

The chain links TRBV2 to TRBJ1-5, with 8 bases matching TRBD1. With 0 bases clipped from V and 7 bases from J, the junction kept 8 bases outside the gene matches. The CDR3 is 16 amino acids. Germline-derived CDR1 and CDR2 are SNHLY and FYNNEI. CDR3 residues: CASSEASDRVGQPQHF. CDR3 coding DNA: TGTGCCAGCAGTGAAGCCTCGGACAGGGTGGGACAGCCCCAGCATTTT.

V gene TRBV3-1 combines with J gene TRBJ1-2; the D is unclear. Germline assignment: CDR1 LGHDT and CDR2 YNNKEL (reference sequence). The CDR3 is 12 residues long. Trimming removed 4 bases from V and 7 bases from J, with 10 bases in between. This CDR3 is CASSPTSGGYTF. The DNA of the CDR3 is TGTGCCAGCAGCCCAACGTCCGGTGGCTACACCTTC. Full variable domain (missing parts from reference TRBV3-1 and TRBJ1-2): DTAVSQTPKYLVTQMGNDKSIKCEQNLGHDTMYWYKQDSKKFLKIMFSYNNKELIINETVPNRFSPKSPDKAHLNLHINSLELGDSAVYFCASSPTSGGYTFGSGTRLTVV.